This TCR beta chain was recovered during a study of blood T cell repertoires in COVID-19. Donors in Cohort 3 counted as recovered after two negative PCRs, clearance, or symptom resolution. This table comes from immunoSEQ multiplex PCR, and its TCRdb copy is limited to in-frame clones, with some not included. The table records roughly 200,000 clones, less than 90% of them present only once. CDR3 length equals 12 residues. From germline, CDR1 is LGHNT and CDR2 FRNRAP. V dropped 1 base and J dropped 7 bases, with 5 bases sitting between them. The chain uses TRBV12-5 and TRBJ1-5; D remains ambiguous. Sequencing was performed on PBMCs or T cells enriched from blood (not recorded which). The receptor was isolated from a woman in her twenties or thirties who had recovered from COVID-19. The CDR3 coding sequence is TGTGCTAGTGGTTTGGACGCGCAGCCCCAGCATTTT. This gives the protein CASGLDAQPQHF.